One and the same sample provided the 10 T cell receptor beta chains below, sequenced in a study of T-cell memory formation after mild COVID-19. TCRdb processed the 5' RACE reads anew with MiXCR; each CDR3 protein has one entry. The table lists just over 200,000 distinct CDR3 sequences, more than 8% of them singletons. The sequenced sample was PBMCs or a T cell subset sorted from them (not recorded which). The receptors come from a man younger than 35 who had mild COVID-19 (a few samples of this study predate the infection). Cell type and time point are not known.

V is TRBV6-2 or TRBV6-3 and J is TRBJ2-1; 7 positions match TRBD1. Trimming cost V 0 bases and J 5 bases; bases outside gene matches: 10. Germline V gene sequence: CDR1 MNHEY, CDR2 SVGEGT. The CDR3 is 17 amino acids. This CDR3 reads CASSYSLDRVSNNEQFF. The CDR3 nucleotides read TGTGCCAGCAGTTACTCCCTCGACAGGGTATCGAACAATGAGCAGTTCTTC.

This clonotype was seen repeatedly, ten times or more. The chain is built from TRBV28 and TRBJ2-1; 7 nucleotides line up with TRBD2. The V gene's germline CDR1 is MDHEN and CDR2 SYDVKM. Trimming cost V 8 bases and J 0 bases; bases outside gene matches: 4. The CDR3 covers 14 residues. CDR3 DNA: TGTGCCAGCGTAGGCGGGAGCTCCTACAATGAGCAGTTCTTC. Encoded protein: CASVGGSSYNEQFF.

This clonotype was observed many times. The V gene is TRBV7-2, the J gene TRBJ1-4; D gene uncertain. Germline lookup yields CDR1 SGHTA and CDR2 FQGNSA. Trimming stripped 4 bases from V and 4 bases from J, with 16 bases between. The CDR3 covers 16 residues. CDR3 loop: CASSSPPGRSNEKLFF. CDR3 in DNA: TGTGCCAGCAGCTCGCCCCCCGGGAGAAGTAATGAAAAACTGTTTTTT. Full variable domain (missing parts from reference TRBV7-2 and TRBJ1-4): GAGVSQSPSNKVTEKGKDVELRCDPISGHTALYWYRQSLGQGLEFLIYFQGNSAPDKSGLPSDRFSAERTGGSVSTLTIQRTQQEDSAVYLCASSSPPGRSNEKLFFGSGTQLSVL.

This clonotype turned up a few times. The CDR3 nucleotides are TGTGCCAGCAGTGGGCAGTTCTACGAGCAGTACTTC. This sequence encodes CASSGQFYEQYF. The genes are TRBV5-5 and TRBJ2-7; D uncertain. V shed 5 bases and J shed 3 bases, with 9 bases lying between them. The CDR3 length is 12 residues. Germline CDR1 SGHKS, CDR2 YYEKEE (reference sequence). Combining the CDR3 with reference TRBV5-5 and TRBJ2-7 gives the whole variable domain DAGVTQSPTHLIKTRGQQVTLRCSPISGHKSVSWYQQVLGQGPQFIFQYYEKEERGRGNFPDRFSARQFPNYSSELNVNALLLGDSALYLCASSGQFYEQYFGPGTRLTVT.

Notes on this clonotype: Germline is not matched at one junction end, which may reflect a read error. The chain carries TRBV5-5 and TRBJ2-5, with TRBD1 matching 8 bases. Looked up from germline, CDR1 is SGHKS and CDR2 is YYEKEE (reference sequence). This CDR3 is 14 amino acids long. CDR3 amino acids: CASSLGQGQETQCF. DNA for the CDR3: TGTGCCAGCAGCTTAGGACAGGGCCAAGAGACCCAGTGCTTC.

This clonotype turned up a few times. This rearrangement joins TRBV5-1 to TRBJ1-2; 7 positions agree with TRBD1. The length of the CDR3 is 16 residues. The V and J ends lost 4 bases and 8 bases, in that order; junction bases with no gene match: 17. Germline values: CDR1 SGHRS, CDR2 YFSETQ. CDR3 in amino acids: CASSIDTGQSIKGYTF. The CDR3 nucleotides read TGCGCCAGCAGCATAGATACGGGACAGTCTATCAAGGGCTACACCTTC. Variable domain in full (rest from reference TRBV5-1 and TRBJ1-2): KAGVTQTPRYLIKTRGQQVTLSCSPISGHRSVSWYQQTPGQGLQFLFEYFSETQRNKGNFPGRFSGRQFSNSRSEMNVSTLELGDSALYLCASSIDTGQSIKGYTFGSGTRLTVV.

The V and J genes are TRBV7-9 and TRBJ2-4, with TRBD2 matching over 14 bases. V shed 3 bases and J 1 base; nucleotides not matched to a gene: 8. There are 19 residues in the CDR3. Germline-derived CDR1 and CDR2 are SEHNR and FQNEAQ (reference sequence). CDR3 bases: TGTGCCAGCAGCTTTGGACTAGCGGGGGGACCTCTCGCCAAAAACATTCAGTACTTC. Translated, it gives CASSFGLAGGPLAKNIQYF. The variable domain in full, with the rest retrieved from reference TRBV7-9 and TRBJ2-4, is DTGVSQNPRHKITKRGQNVTFRCDPISEHNRLYWYRQTLGQGPEFLTYFQNEAQLEKSRLLSDRFSAERPKGSFSTLEIQRTEQGDSAMYLCASSFGLAGGPLAKNIQYFGAGTRLSVL.

There are many counts of this clonotype. V is TRBV12-3 or TRBV12-4 and J is TRBJ1-4; D remains ambiguous. The CDR3 has 13 amino acids. Trimming took 0 bases from V and 5 from J, leaving 4 bases between them. This chain's CDR3 is CASSLARNEKLFF. CDR3 nucleotides: TGTGCCAGCAGTTTAGCGAGAAATGAAAAACTGTTTTTT.

This clonotype was counted ten times or more. The chain links TRBV6-5 to TRBJ2-5, with 8 bases lining up with TRBD2. The V and J ends lost 7 bases and 5 bases, in that order; junction bases with no gene match: 15. The germline CDR1 and CDR2 sequences are MNHEY and SVGAGI. The CDR3 covers 16 residues. CDR3 in amino acids: CASKYWAGGDDETQYF. DNA of the CDR3: TGTGCCAGCAAGTATTGGGCGGGGGGAGATGATGAGACCCAGTACTTC.

The CDR3 DNA reads as TGCGCCAGCAGCCACCGGTGGACAGGGGGGAGTAAAAGCTATGGCTACACCTTC. This sequence encodes CASSHRWTGGSKSYGYTF. The chain recombines TRBV4-1 with TRBJ1-2; 10 bases map to TRBD1. V lost 3 bases to trimming and J lost 4 bases; unmatched junction nucleotides: 14. Germline V gene data show CDR1 as MGHRA and CDR2 as YSYEKL. The CDR3 sequence is 18 residues long.